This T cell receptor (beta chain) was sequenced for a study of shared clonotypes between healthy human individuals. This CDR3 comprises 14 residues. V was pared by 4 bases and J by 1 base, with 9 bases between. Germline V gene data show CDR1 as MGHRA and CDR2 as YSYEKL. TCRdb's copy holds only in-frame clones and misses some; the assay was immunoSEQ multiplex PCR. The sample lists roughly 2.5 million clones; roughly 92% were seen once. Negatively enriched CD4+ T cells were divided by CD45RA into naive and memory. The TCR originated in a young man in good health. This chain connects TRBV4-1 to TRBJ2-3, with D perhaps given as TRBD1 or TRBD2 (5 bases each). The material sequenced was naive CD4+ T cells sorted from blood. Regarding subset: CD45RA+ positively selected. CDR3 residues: CASSPRDGTDTQYF. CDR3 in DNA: TGCGCCAGCAGCCCCCGGGACGGCACAGATACGCAGTATTTT.